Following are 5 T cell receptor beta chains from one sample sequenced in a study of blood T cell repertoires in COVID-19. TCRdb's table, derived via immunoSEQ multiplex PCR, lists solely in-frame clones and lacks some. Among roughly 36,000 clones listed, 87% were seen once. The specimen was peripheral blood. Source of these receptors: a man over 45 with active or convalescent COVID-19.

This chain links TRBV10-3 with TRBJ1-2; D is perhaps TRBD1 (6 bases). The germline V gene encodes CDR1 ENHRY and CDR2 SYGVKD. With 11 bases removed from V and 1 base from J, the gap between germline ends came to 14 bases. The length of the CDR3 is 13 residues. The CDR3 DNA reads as TGTGCCTACACTCCGGACAGTAACTATGGCTACACCTTC. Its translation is CAYTPDSNYGYTF.

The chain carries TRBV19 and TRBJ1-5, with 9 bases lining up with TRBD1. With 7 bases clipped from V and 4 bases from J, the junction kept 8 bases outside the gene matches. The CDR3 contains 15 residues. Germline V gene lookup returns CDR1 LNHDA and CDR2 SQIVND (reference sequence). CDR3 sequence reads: CASNPDRGLNQPQHF. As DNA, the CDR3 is TGTGCCAGTAATCCGGACAGGGGCCTGAATCAGCCCCAGCATTTT. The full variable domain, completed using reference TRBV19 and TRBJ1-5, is DGGITQSPKYLFRKEGQNVTLSCEQNLNHDAMYWYRQDPGQGLRLIYYSQIVNDFQKGDIAEGYSVSREKKESFPLTVTSAQKNPTAFYLCASNPDRGLNQPQHFGDGTRLSIL.

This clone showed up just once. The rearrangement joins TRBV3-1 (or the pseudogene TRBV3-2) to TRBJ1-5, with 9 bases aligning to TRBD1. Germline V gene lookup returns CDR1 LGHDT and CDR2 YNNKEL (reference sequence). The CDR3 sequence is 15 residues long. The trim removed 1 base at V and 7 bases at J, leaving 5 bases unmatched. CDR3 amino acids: CASSQGGQGRQPQHF. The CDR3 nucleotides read TGTGCCAGCAGCCAAGGGGGACAGGGTAGGCAGCCCCAGCATTTT.

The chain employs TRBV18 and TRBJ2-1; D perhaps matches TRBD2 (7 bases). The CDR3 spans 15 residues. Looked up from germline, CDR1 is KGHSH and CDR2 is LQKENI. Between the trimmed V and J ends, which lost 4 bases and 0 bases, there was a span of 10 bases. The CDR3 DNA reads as TGTGCCAGCTCACAGGGGGGGAGCTCCTACAATGAGCAGTTCTTC. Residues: CASSQGGSSYNEQFF.

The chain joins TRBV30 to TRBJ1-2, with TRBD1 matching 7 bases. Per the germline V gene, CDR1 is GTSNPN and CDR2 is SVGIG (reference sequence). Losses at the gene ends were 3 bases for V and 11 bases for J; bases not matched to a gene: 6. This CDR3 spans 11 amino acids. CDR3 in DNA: TGTGCCTGGAGGGGACCAGGGGGGTACACCTTC. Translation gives CAWRGPGGYTF.